This T cell receptor (beta chain) appears in the sequencing data of a study of blood T cells in healthy people across ages (dated by TCRdb to the mid-2010s). Context from the whole study: In model experiments, template switching captured about one uniquely barcoded TCR beta cDNA molecule for every two T cells. Donors were grouped into four age groups: young (average about 15 years), middle-aged (39), aged (around 62) and long-lived (over 80). The study analyzed two additional independent replicas of 1 million unique cDNA reads from the same blood draw for two donors, one aged 18 to 30 and one aged 80 or older. To track age-related changes in TCR beta repertoire diversity, the study relied on deep sequencing normalized with unique cDNA molecular identifiers. To avoid experimental bias, donors of different ages were spread randomly across the sequencing lanes.

The 39 donors, aged about 6 to 95 years, were systemically healthy Caucasian individuals from Russia. Each donor gave ten milliliters of peripheral blood, drawn into EDTA-treated Vacutainer tubes. Ficoll-Paque density-gradient centrifugation was used to isolate PBMCs, with at least 6 million obtained per sample. Total RNA, at least 6 micrograms per sample, was extracted from PBMCs with Trizol reagent. For every donor, flow cytometry on a PBMC aliquot measured the percentage of naive CD45RAhigh/CD27high T cells. About this clonotype itself: This receptor's antigen is unknown. Base qualities are not recorded, but no much larger clone differs from it by a single base.

Library preparation employed 5' RACE. Instrument on record: Illumina HiSeq 2500. A second PCR of roughly 6 to 11 cycles was run with a J-beta primer mix and a sample-barcoded 5' primer. A unique molecular identifier was introduced onto each TCR beta cDNA molecule by a template-switch 5' adaptor carrying 12 random nucleotides. Each sample yielded at least 2.5 million CDR3-containing paired-end reads. First-strand cDNA synthesis was performed from all RNA using the Mint cDNA synthesis kit, with priming by a TRBC-specific oligonucleotide. Following uracil-DNA glycosylase treatment, a first 18-cycle PCR with universal primers M1SS and BC2_uni_R was performed on all cDNA. Under the source paper's analysis protocol: For normalization, 1 million high-quality reads, each with a distinct molecular identifier, were randomly selected from each sample. Reads with shared molecular identifiers were discarded instead of being binned into consensus sequences. MiTCR, set to a Q25 quality threshold and the strictest error-elimination algorithm, was used for CDR3 identification, clonotype clustering and error correction. A nonparametric unseen species model with Euler transformation was used to estimate lower-bound total TCR beta diversity. The public reads were reprocessed in TCRdb via fastp at Q25 and MiXCR, keeping in-frame beta chains. CDR3 protein duplicates are merged, each entry listing the most common genes and DNA. These V and J calls rely on TCRdb rather than the paper's analysis. The sample data list hundreds of thousands of distinct CDR3 sequences, and around two thirds of these were observed just once. The biggest ten clones account for about 27% of the sample.

The germline V gene sets CDR1 to SQVTM and CDR2 to ANQGSEA. V and J are trimmed by 2 bases and 4 bases, and the gene matches miss 13 bases of the junction. Reading from cysteine to phenylalanine, the CDR3 counts 16 amino acids. Only CDR3 DNA is held: 48 bases, read in frame from base 1. Study-level results and caveats: A strong correlation was found between observed TCR beta diversity and the percentage of naive T cells measured by flow cytometry. As age increased, observed TCR beta diversity per million T cells dropped in a roughly linear way, and a significant reduction was already evident by age 40. Compared with the aged group, the long-lived group had more naive CD4+ T cells, fewer expanded clones and increased TCR diversity, suggesting age selection. Because profiling used bulk unsorted PBMCs, naive and antigen-experienced compartments could not be compared conclusively. Total diversity estimates from one million sequenced T cells were considered lower bounds and underestimates. Because the CMV infection status of the donors was unknown, age-related changes in expanded clonotypes may potentially have been confounded.

The clonotype comes from a man younger than 40 in good health. Sequenced sample: blood. The sequence is built from TRBV29-1 and TRBJ1-2; a stretch of 7 junction bases matches TRBD1. The CDR3 has the sequence CSVETGPQGGVYGYTF. The DNA reads as follows: TGCAGCGTTGAAACCGGACCACAAGGGGGCGTCTATGGCTACACCTTC. With the rest looked up from the reference TRBV29-1 and TRBJ1-2 genes rather than sequenced, the full variable domain is SAVISQKPSRDICQRGTSLTIQCQVDSQVTMMFWYRQQPGQSLTLIATANQGSEATYESGFVIDKFPISRPNLTFSTLTVSNMSPEDSSIYLCSVETGPQGGVYGYTFGSGTRLTVV.